These T cell receptor beta chains were read from a single sample in a study of OX40 agonist ivuxolimab in advanced cancers. Profiled with immunoSEQ multiplex PCR; TCRdb holds only in-frame clones, not every one. The sample has 70,000 or so clones; around 87% are singletons. Sequences were derived from CD4+ or CD8+ T cells sorted from blood, sampled in a trial of the OX40 agonist ivuxolimab. The receptors stem from an adult with an advanced solid tumor such as melanoma, head and neck, liver or kidney cancer. Each CDR3 is given with its conserved first and last residue. D genes are given only for firm matches. Clone sizes are given selectively: once, few, many, or a class where the clone is expanded.

>TRBD2|.|TRBJ2-3|TRBV9
TGTGCCAGCAGCGTAGCGCTAGCGGGTAACACAGATACGCAGTATTTT
CASSVALAGNTDTQYF
>TRBD2|.|TRBJ2-5|TRBV7-2
TGTGCCAGCAGCTCCGGAACTAGCGGGGGGGCTAGGGAGACCCAGTACTTC
CASSSGTSGGARETQYF
>.|.|TRBJ1-2|TRBV6-1
TGTGCCAGCACCTTCTCCCCGGCCTATGGCTACACCTTC
CASTFSPAYGYTF
>.|.|TRBJ2-1|TRBV28
TGTGCCAGCAGTCCCCGGTTGCGGGGGCCGAGTAATGAGCAGTTCTTC
CASSPRLRGPSNEQFF
>TRBD1|.|TRBJ1-4|TRBV7-9
TGTGCCAGCAGCCTAGGGACAGGGGTATCGGCCGAAAAACTGTTTTTT
CASSLGTGVSAEKLFF
>.|once|TRBJ2-5|TRBV19
TGTGCCAGTAGTGAAAATAAAATGACTGGCGCCGATAAAGAGACCCAGTACTTC
CASSENKMTGADKETQYF
>.|once|TRBJ1-5|TRBV19
TGTGCCAGTAGTATAGCCACTAGCAATCAGCCCCAGCATTTT
CASSIATSNQPQHF
>.|.|TRBJ1-5|TRBV7-9
TGTGCCAGCAGCTTAGGGGTCAGGGAAACCCAGCATTTT
CASSLGVRETQHF
>TRBD2|.|TRBJ2-1|TRBV2
TGTGCCAGCGAGACTAGCGGGAGTAGGGAGCAGTTCTTC
CASETSGSREQFF
>TRBD2|.|TRBJ2-5|TRBV10-3
TGTGCCATCAGTGAGGGGACTAGCGGGACTCGACAAGAGACCCAGTACTTC
CAISEGTSGTRQETQYF
>.|.|TRBJ1-3|TRBV4-2
TGTGCCAGCAGCCAAGTTTCAAGCTCTGGAAACACCATATATTTT
CASSQVSSSGNTIYF
>TRBD2|.|TRBJ2-5|TRBV7-2
TGTGCCAGCAGCTCCCTTGCCTATAGCGGGAGCGGGGTCCAAGAGACCCAGTACTTC
CASSSLAYSGSGVQETQYF
>.|.|TRBJ2-7|TRBV11-3
TGTGCCAGCAGCCGCGACAGAGGGTCCTACGAGCAGTACTTC
CASSRDRGSYEQYF
>.|medium-sized|TRBJ2-5|TRBV19
TGTGCCAGTAGCACTGTACCAGGGGTAGGAGAGACCCAGTACTTC
CASSTVPGVGETQYF
>.|.|TRBJ2-7|TRBV28
TGTGCCAGCAGCTCCCACCCATACGAGCAGTACTTC
CASSSHPYEQYF
>TRBD2|.|TRBJ2-1|TRBV13
TGTGCCAGCAGCAGAAGAGCGGGGGGGACCTACAATGAGCAGTTCTTC
CASSRRAGGTYNEQFF
>TRBD2|once|TRBJ2-7|TRBV2
TGTGCCAGCAGGAGGTCGGGACTAGCGTACGAGCAGTACTTC
CASRRSGLAYEQYF
>.|.|TRBJ1-1|TRBV6-1
TGTGCCAGCAGTCTCACCCCGGGGGGCACTGAAGCTTTCTTT
CASSLTPGGTEAFF
>.|.|TRBJ2-1|TRBV7-6
TGTGCCAGCAGCTTACAGGGAGCCACCTTCAATGAGCAGTTCTTC
CASSLQGATFNEQFF
>TRBD1|.|TRBJ1-5|TRBV19
TGTGCCAGTAGTGGGGGACAGGGGAGCGTATATCGCAATCAGCCCCAGCATTTT
CASSGGQGSVYRNQPQHF
>.|.|TRBJ2-3|TRBV21-1
TGTGCCAGCAGGGGACAGGGCGAAGGCACAGATACGCAGTATTTT
CASRGQGEGTDTQYF
>.|.|TRBJ1-2|TRBV7-9
TGTGCCAGCAGCTTAGAGCCAGGGAGTGGCTACACCTTC
CASSLEPGSGYTF
>.|.|TRBJ2-1|TRBV10-1
TGCGCCAGCAGTGATGGGTCAGGGCACAATGAGCAGTTCTTC
CASSDGSGHNEQFF